The 23 T cell receptor beta chains in this list originate from one sample, sequenced in a study of OX40 agonist ivuxolimab in advanced cancers. Some clones are missing from TCRdb's copy, which holds only in-frame ones; the method was immunoSEQ multiplex PCR. The sample holds some 41,000 clones, approximately 90% seen once. The specimen comprised CD4+ or CD8+ T cells sorted from blood, sampled in a trial of the OX40 agonist ivuxolimab. The receptors were sampled from an adult with an advanced solid tumor such as melanoma, head and neck, liver or kidney cancer.

The chain combines TRBV27 with TRBJ2-2; 13 bases align to TRBD2. V was clipped by 1 base and J by 7 bases; unmatched bases: 9. The CDR3 spans 18 residues. Germline lookup yields CDR1 MNHEY and CDR2 SMNVEV (reference sequence). DNA of the CDR3: TGTGCCAGCAGTTTATACCGGACTAGCGGGAGTCGGGTCGGGGAGCTGTTTTTT. Protein product: CASSLYRTSGSRVGELFF.

A note on this clone: One junction end does not reproduce the germline sequence, and a read error may be involved. The V gene is TRBV6-1, the J gene TRBJ1-5; D gene unclear. CDR1 is MNHNS, CDR2 SASEGT, per germline. This CDR3 has 11 residues. The CDR3: CASSESEPQHF. The CDR3 DNA reads as TGTGCCAGCAGTGAATCCGAGCCACAGCATTTT.

This clone appeared a few times. The CDR3 region is CAISDRETQYF. Written as DNA, the CDR3 is TGTGCCATCAGTGACCGAGAGACCCAGTACTTC. The chain combines TRBV10-3 with TRBJ2-5; D is undetermined. The V gene lost 3 bases and the J gene lost 4 bases, with 3 bases spanning the gap. From germline, CDR1 is ENHRY and CDR2 SYGVKD. The CDR3 consists of 11 residues.

The gene calls are TRBV7-3 and TRBJ1-3; D may be TRBD1 (6 bases). V was clipped by 3 bases and J by 0 bases, with 15 bases between them. CDR3 length: 17 amino acids. Germline V gene sequence: CDR1 SGHTA, CDR2 FQGTGA. CDR3 residues: CASSLGLPGASGNTIYF. CDR3 DNA: TGTGCCAGCAGCTTGGGGCTGCCGGGGGCCTCTGGAAACACCATATATTTT.

V gene TRBV6-1 combines with J gene TRBJ2-7; 7 bases agree with TRBD1. V lost 4 bases to trimming and J lost 9 bases; unmatched junction nucleotides: 9. This CDR3 comprises 13 residues. The V gene's germline CDR1 is MNHNS and CDR2 SASEGT. The CDR3 reads CASSADRDFWQYF. The CDR3 coding sequence is TGTGCCAGCAGTGCAGACAGGGATTTCTGGCAGTACTTC.

This chain links TRBV15 with TRBJ1-4; D remains ambiguous. Trimming shortened V by 1 base and J by 5 bases, and 8 bases separated the two germline ends. This CDR3 is 14 amino acids long. CDR1 and CDR2 (germline): LNHNV, YYDKDF (reference sequence). CDR3 sequence reads: CATSRGSENEKLFF. In DNA form, the CDR3 reads TGTGCCACCAGCAGAGGGTCCGAGAATGAAAAACTGTTTTTT.

The chain carries TRBV2 and TRBJ2-2; D is ambiguous. V shed 5 bases and J shed 1 base, with 5 bases lying between them. The CDR3 contains 13 residues. The V gene's germline CDR1 is SNHLY and CDR2 FYNNEI. The CDR3 reads CASSQENTGELFF. CDR3 bases: TGTGCCAGCAGTCAGGAGAACACCGGGGAGCTGTTTTTT.

The rearrangement links TRBV28 to TRBJ1-2; 9 bases line up with TRBD1. The CDR3 runs 15 residues. J gave up 6 bases and V 7 bases, and 12 bases lay outside the gene matches. Germline CDR1 reads MDHEN; CDR2 reads SYDVKM. CDR3 sequence reads: CASIQIRGQGHGYTF. CDR3 in DNA: TGTGCCAGCATCCAAATCCGGGGACAGGGTCATGGCTACACCTTC.

The V gene is TRBV28, the J gene TRBJ2-7; D might be TRBD1 or TRBD2, each matching 5 bases. CDR3 length: 15 residues. CDR1 is MDHEN, CDR2 SYDVKM, per germline. V gave up 3 bases and J gave up 0 bases, with 12 bases separating them. In DNA, the CDR3 is TGTGCCAGCAGTTTTAAGGGGACGGCCTCCTACGAGCAGTACTTC. It encodes CASSFKGTASYEQYF.

The rearrangement uses TRBV5-1 and TRBJ2-1, with D perhaps TRBD1 or TRBD2 (5 bases each). The CDR3 runs to 15 residues. Trimming removed 4 bases at V and 0 bases at J, with 11 bases between. From germline, CDR1 is SGHRS and CDR2 YFSETQ. CDR3 sequence: CASSRAGSSYNEQFF. The CDR3 DNA follows: TGCGCCAGCAGCCGGGCAGGGAGCTCCTACAATGAGCAGTTCTTC. Full variable domain (missing parts from reference TRBV5-1 and TRBJ2-1): KAGVTQTPRYLIKTRGQQVTLSCSPISGHRSVSWYQQTPGQGLQFLFEYFSETQRNKGNFPGRFSGRQFSNSRSEMNVSTLELGDSALYLCASSRAGSSYNEQFFGPGTRLTVL.

V is TRBV7-3 and J is TRBJ2-1; 15 positions match TRBD2. J was trimmed by 7 bases and V by 5 bases; bases with no gene match: 3. Germline lookup yields CDR1 SGHTA and CDR2 FQGTGA. This CDR3 region has 15 residues. CDR3 region: CASSRGLAGGNEQFF. In DNA, the CDR3 is TGTGCCAGCAGCAGGGGACTAGCGGGAGGTAATGAGCAGTTCTTC.

The chain joins TRBV28 to TRBJ1-5; no clear D gene. The V and J ends lost 2 bases and 2 bases respectively, with 7 bases between them. CDR3 size: 14 residues. Looked up from germline, CDR1 is MDHEN and CDR2 is SYDVKM. CDR3 residues: CASSLNGRNQPQHF. CDR3 DNA: TGTGCCAGCAGTTTAAATGGCCGCAATCAGCCCCAGCATTTT.

This chain connects TRBV11-2 to TRBJ1-5; no reliable D call. Germline V CDR1 and CDR2: SGHAT, FQNNGV. The V end was cut by 0 bases, the J end by 7 bases, with 7 bases between. This CDR3 is built from 13 residues. CDR3 amino acids: CASSLDSRQPQHF. As DNA, the CDR3 is TGTGCCAGCAGCTTAGATAGCAGGCAGCCCCAGCATTTT.

The CDR3 DNA reads TGCGCCAGCAGCTCTACGGCGACGCTAGAGCAGTACTTC. It encodes CASSSTATLEQYF. The rearrangement links TRBV5-1 to TRBJ2-7, with unresolved D. V lost 3 bases and J lost 7, with 14 bases in between. Germline CDR1 SGHRS, CDR2 YFSETQ. The CDR3 has 13 residues.

J is TRBJ2-5 and V is TRBV5-1, with 10 bases aligning to TRBD2. V lost 0 bases and J lost 2; bases outside the gene matches: 7. The CDR3 runs to 17 residues. Germline CDR1 reads SGHRS; CDR2 reads YFSETQ. CDR3 amino acids: CASSLASGRARQETQYF. For the CDR3, the DNA is TGCGCCAGCAGCTTGGCCAGCGGGAGGGCGAGGCAAGAGACCCAGTACTTC.

The chain is built from TRBV5-4 and TRBJ2-7; 7 bases line up with TRBD2. Trimming took 0 bases from V and 0 from J; bases not matched to a gene: 6. Looked up from germline, CDR1 is SGHNT and CDR2 is YYREEE (reference sequence). This CDR3 has 16 residues. CDR3 sequence: CASSLAGASGSYEQYF. DNA of the CDR3: TGTGCCAGCAGCTTGGCCGGGGCTAGCGGCTCCTACGAGCAGTACTTC.

This clone has only one observation. The genes are TRBV30 and TRBJ1-4; D is perhaps TRBD1 (6 bases). The V end was cut by 3 bases, the J end by 10 bases, with 21 bases between. This CDR3 is 15 amino acids long. The germline V gene has CDR1 GTSNPN and CDR2 SVGIG (reference sequence). CDR3 residues: CAWSQGQGLYGKLFF. CDR3 in DNA: TGTGCCTGGAGCCAGGGCCAGGGGCTTTACGGAAAACTGTTTTTT.

Here the CDR3 reads CASSSRETQYF. The CDR3 nucleotides are TGTGCCAGCAGCTCGCGAGAGACCCAGTACTTC. The chain is built from TRBV7-8 and TRBJ2-5, with D hard to call. The CDR3 totals 11 residues. Germline V lookup: CDR1 SGHVS, CDR2 FQNEAQ. V shed 4 bases and J shed 4 bases, with 4 bases lying between them.

The chain couples TRBV28 to TRBJ2-1; D call uncertain. Germline CDR1 reads MDHEN; CDR2 reads SYDVKM. The CDR3 runs to 13 residues. V gave up 3 bases and J gave up 5 bases, with 8 bases separating them. The CDR3 sequence: CASSFFINNEQFF. CDR3 in DNA: TGTGCCAGCAGTTTTTTTATAAACAATGAGCAGTTCTTC.

This chain joins TRBV18 and TRBJ2-5; maybe TRBD2 (5 bases). The V end was cut by 3 bases, the J end by 3 bases, with 8 bases between. Looked up from germline, CDR1 is KGHSH and CDR2 is LQKENI. The length of the CDR3 is 13 residues. For the CDR3, the DNA is TGTGCCAGCTCACCTATGACTAAAGAGACCCAGTACTTC. This translates into CASSPMTKETQYF.

The chain couples TRBV7-2 to TRBJ2-1; D is undetermined. The CDR3 runs 15 residues. The germline V gene encodes CDR1 SGHTA and CDR2 FQGNSA. The V end lost 5 bases, the J end lost 8 bases, and 19 bases lay between the germline ends. The CDR3 bases are TGTGCCAGCAGCCAGTCTACAGCGAGTGTCCATGAGCAGTTCTTC. As protein: CASSQSTASVHEQFF. Combining the CDR3 with reference TRBV7-2 and TRBJ2-1 gives the whole variable domain GAGVSQSPSNKVTEKGKDVELRCDPISGHTALYWYRQSLGQGLEFLIYFQGNSAPDKSGLPSDRFSAERTGGSVSTLTIQRTQQEDSAVYLCASSQSTASVHEQFFGPGTRLTVL.

V and J are TRBV28 and TRBJ2-7; D is unclear. CDR3 length equals 15 residues. The V gene lost 7 bases and the J gene lost 4 bases, with 20 bases spanning the gap. Per the germline V gene, CDR1 is MDHEN and CDR2 is SYDVKM. CDR3 in DNA: TGTGCCAGCACCTCGAGTTTCCAGCAAGTATACGAGCAGTACTTC. As protein: CASTSSFQQVYEQYF.

The J gene is TRBJ2-5, the V gene TRBV9; 9 positions agree with TRBD2. V lost 4 bases to trimming and J lost 2 bases; unmatched junction nucleotides: 6. The germline V gene has CDR1 SGDLS and CDR2 YYNGEE. The CDR3 extends over 15 amino acids. CDR3 protein: CASSPRTSEQETQYF. The CDR3 DNA reads as TGTGCCAGCAGCCCCCGGACTAGCGAACAAGAGACCCAGTACTTC.